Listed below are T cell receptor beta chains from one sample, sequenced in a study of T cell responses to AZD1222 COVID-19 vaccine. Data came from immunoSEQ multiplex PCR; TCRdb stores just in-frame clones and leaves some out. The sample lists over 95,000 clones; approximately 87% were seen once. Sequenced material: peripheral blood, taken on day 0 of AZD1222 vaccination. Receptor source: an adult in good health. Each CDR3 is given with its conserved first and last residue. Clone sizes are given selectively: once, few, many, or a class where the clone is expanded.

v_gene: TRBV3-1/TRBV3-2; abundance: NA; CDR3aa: CASSQESGARGYTF
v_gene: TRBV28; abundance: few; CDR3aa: CASSLVSGGVYDQPQHF
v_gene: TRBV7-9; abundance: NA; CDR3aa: CAGVSGNTIYF
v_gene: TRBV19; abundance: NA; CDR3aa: CASSGAGLAGGETQYF
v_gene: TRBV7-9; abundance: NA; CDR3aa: CASSRQGNTEAFF
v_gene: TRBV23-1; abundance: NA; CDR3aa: CASSQSSSEAFF
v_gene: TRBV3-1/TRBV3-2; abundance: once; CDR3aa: CASSQATGSIDGYTF
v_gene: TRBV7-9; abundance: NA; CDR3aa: CASRSRLGGSDEQFF
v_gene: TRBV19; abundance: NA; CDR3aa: CASSLREHYQPQHF
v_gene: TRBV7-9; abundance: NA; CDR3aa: CASSPLSSEQFF
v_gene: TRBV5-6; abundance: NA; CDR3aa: CASSWDRASTEAFF
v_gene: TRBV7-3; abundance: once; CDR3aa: CASSLASGYTEAFF
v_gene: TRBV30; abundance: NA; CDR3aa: CAWSVRGEEHFF
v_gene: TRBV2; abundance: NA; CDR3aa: CASRNRENYGYTF
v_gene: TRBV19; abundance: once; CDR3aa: CASSENRPYNEQFF
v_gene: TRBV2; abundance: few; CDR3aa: CASKPGPQWQYF
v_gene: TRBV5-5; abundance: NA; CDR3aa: CASSSLPGQANTEAFF
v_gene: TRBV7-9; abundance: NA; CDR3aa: CASSLRGQVNNSPLHF
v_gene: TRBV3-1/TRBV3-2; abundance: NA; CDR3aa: CASSQAGGYTF
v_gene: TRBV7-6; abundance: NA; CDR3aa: CASSSMDSSLFPYEQYF
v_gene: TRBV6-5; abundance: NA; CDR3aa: CASRTQGPYEQYF
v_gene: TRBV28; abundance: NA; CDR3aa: CATTGLAEGDEQFF